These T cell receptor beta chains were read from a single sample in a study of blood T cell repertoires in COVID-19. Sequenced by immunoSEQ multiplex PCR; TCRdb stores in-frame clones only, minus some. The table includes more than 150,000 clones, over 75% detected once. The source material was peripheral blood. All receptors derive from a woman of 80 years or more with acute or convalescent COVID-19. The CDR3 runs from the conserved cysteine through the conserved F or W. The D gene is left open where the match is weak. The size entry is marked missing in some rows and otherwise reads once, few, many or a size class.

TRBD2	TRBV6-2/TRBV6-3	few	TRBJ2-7	TGTGCCAGCAGTTTCCACTGGACTAGCGGGAGGGCCTACGAGCAGTACTTC	CASSFHWTSGRAYEQYF
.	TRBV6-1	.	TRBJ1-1	TGTGCCAGCAGTGAAGGCCTTTGGGGGGCTGAAGCTTTCTTT	CASSEGLWGAEAFF
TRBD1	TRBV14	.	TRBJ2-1	TGTGCCAGCAGCCGACAGGGAATTAGCCGTGCTGAGCAGTTCTTC	CASSRQGISRAEQFF
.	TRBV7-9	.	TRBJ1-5	TGTGCCAGCAGCTTATCGAAGGGGTTACATCAGCCCCAGCATTTT	CASSLSKGLHQPQHF
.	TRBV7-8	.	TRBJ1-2	TGTGCCAGCAGCCTAGACAGAGCGGGAGGCTACACCTTC	CASSLDRAGGYTF
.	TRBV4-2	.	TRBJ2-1	TGTGCCAGCAGCCAAGATATAGCGGCACCCCGGATCTTC	CASSQDIAAPRIF
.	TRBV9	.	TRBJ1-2	TGTGCCAGCAGTCCCGAGGAGGGGTTCTTAGGCTACACCTTC	CASSPEEGFLGYTF
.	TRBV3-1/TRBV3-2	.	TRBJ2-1	TGTGCCAGCAGCCCATCCGGGGGGCACTACAATGAGCAGTTCTTC	CASSPSGGHYNEQFF
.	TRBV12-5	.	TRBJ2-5	TGTGCTAGTGGACCGGGACTTTCCGGAGAGACCCAGTACTTC	CASGPGLSGETQYF
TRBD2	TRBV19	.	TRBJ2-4	TGTGCCAGTAGTATCGAGGGTCTAGCGGGTGGGGGCAAGAACATTCAGTACTTC	CASSIEGLAGGGKNIQYF
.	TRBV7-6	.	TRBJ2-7	TGTGCCAGCAGCTCCCTCAGCGGACTTTATAGTAGAGAGCAGTACTTC	CASSSLSGLYSREQYF
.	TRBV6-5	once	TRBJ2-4	TGTGCCAGCAGGGAGGCAGCCAAAAACATTCAGTACTTC	CASREAAKNIQYF
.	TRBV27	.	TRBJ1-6	TGTGCCAGCAGTTCCGGGGTGAATAATTCACCCCTCCACTTT	CASSSGVNNSPLHF
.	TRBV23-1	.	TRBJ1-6	TGCGCCAGCAGTCAATCTCGACAGGATGTAAGCTCCTATAATTCACCCCTCCACTTT	CASSQSRQDVSSYNSPLHF
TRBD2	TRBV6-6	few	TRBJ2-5	TGTGCCAGCAGGGTAGCGGGAGTACAAGAGACCCAGTACTTC	CASRVAGVQETQYF
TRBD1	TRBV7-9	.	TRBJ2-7	TGTGCCAGCAGCCTCGGACAGGTTCCCTACGAGCAGTACTTC	CASSLGQVPYEQYF
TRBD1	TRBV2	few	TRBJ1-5	TGTGCCAGCAGTGGTCTAACAGGGGGCTCTCAGCCCCAGCATTTT	CASSGLTGGSQPQHF
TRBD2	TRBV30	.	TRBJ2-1	TGTGCCTGGAGTGATAGCGGGAGGGCCCCGGGCAATGAGCAGTTCTTC	CAWSDSGRAPGNEQFF
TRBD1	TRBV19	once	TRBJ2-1	TGTGCCAGTAGTATGGAGGACAGGGGCTTCAATGAGCAGTTCTTC	CASSMEDRGFNEQFF
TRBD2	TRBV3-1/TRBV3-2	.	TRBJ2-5	TGTGCCAGCAGCCAAGATCCGGGGGTAGCGGGGGTACAAGAGACCCAGTACTTC	CASSQDPGVAGVQETQYF
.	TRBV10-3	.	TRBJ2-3	TGTGCCATCACGGACAGTCCCACAGATACGCAGTATTTT	CAITDSPTDTQYF
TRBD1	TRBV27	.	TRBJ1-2	TGTGCCAGCAGTGAAAGACAGGGGGCGCGAGGCTACACCTTC	CASSERQGARGYTF
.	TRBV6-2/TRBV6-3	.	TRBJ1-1	TGTGCCAGCAGCCGACCGCCAGGGTTGGCCTCTGAAGCTTTCTTT	CASSRPPGLASEAFF
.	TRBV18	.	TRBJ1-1	TGTGCCAGCTCACCGAAAACAGGGAACACTGAAGCTTTCTTT	CASSPKTGNTEAFF
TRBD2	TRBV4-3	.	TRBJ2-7	TGCGCCAGCAGCCCGGGACTAGCCTACGAGCAGTACTTC	CASSPGLAYEQYF
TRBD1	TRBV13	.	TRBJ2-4	TGTGCCAGCAGCTTGACAGGGGGCGCGGGCCAGTACTTC	CASSLTGGAGQYF
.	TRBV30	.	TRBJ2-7	TGTGCCTGGAGTGGGGGGGTAATCGACGAGCAGTACTTC	CAWSGGVIDEQYF
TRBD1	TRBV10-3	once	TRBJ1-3	TGTGCCACAGGGGGGCAGGGAGAAAACACCATATATTTT	CATGGQGENTIYF
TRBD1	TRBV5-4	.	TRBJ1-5	TGTGCCAGCAGCCCGGGTAGGGGGCCGGGGGGCAATCAGCCCCAGCATTTT	CASSPGRGPGGNQPQHF